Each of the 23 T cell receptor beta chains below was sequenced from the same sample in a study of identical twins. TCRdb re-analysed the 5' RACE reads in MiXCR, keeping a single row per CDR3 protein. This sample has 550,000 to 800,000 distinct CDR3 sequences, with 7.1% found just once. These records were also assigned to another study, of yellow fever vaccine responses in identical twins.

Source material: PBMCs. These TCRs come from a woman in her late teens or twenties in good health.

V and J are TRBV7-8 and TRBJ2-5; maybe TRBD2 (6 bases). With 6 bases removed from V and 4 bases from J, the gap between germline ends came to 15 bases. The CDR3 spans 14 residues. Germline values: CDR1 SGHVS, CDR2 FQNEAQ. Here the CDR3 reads CASRGGVVGETQYF. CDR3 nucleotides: TGTGCCAGCAGGGGCGGGGTGGTAGGAGAGACCCAGTACTTC.

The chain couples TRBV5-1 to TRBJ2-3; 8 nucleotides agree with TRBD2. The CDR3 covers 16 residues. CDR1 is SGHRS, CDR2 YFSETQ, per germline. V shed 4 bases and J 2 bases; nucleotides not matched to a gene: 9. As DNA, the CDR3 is TGCGCCAGCAGCCGGGGGGGGGCCACGTTCACAGATACGCAGTATTTT. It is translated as CASSRGGATFTDTQYF.

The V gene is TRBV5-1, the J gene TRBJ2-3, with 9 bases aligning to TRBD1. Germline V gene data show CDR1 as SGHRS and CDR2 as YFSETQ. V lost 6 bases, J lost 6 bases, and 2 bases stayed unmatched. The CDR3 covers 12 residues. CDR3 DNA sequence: TGCGCCAGCAACAGGGGGCAGGATACGCAGTATTTT. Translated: CASNRGQDTQYF. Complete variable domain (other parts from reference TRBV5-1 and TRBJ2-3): KAGVTQTPRYLIKTRGQQVTLSCSPISGHRSVSWYQQTPGQGLQFLFEYFSETQRNKGNFPGRFSGRQFSNSRSEMNVSTLELGDSALYLCASNRGQDTQYFGPGTRLTVL.

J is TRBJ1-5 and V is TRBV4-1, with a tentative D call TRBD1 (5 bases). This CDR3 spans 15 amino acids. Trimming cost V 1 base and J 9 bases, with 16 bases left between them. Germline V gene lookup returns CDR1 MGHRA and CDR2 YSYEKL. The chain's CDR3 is CASSQVGGTMAPQHF. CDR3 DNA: TGCGCCAGCAGCCAAGTGGGGGGTACGATGGCGCCCCAGCATTTT.

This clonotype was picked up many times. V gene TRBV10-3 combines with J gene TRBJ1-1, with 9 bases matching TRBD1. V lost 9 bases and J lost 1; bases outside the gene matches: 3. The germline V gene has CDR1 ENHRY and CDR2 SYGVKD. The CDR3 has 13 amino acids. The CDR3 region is CAIRTGENTEAFF. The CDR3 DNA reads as TGTGCCATACGGACAGGGGAGAACACTGAAGCTTTCTTT.

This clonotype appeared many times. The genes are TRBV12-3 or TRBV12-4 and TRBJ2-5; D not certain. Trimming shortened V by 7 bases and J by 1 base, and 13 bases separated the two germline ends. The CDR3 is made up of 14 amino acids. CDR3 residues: CASTKNGPQETQYF. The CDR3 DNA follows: TGTGCCAGCACCAAGAATGGGCCCCAAGAGACCCAGTACTTC.

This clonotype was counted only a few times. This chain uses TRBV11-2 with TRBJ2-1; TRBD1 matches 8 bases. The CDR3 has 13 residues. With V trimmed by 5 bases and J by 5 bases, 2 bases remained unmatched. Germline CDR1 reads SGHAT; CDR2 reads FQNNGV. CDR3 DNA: TGTGCCAGCAGCGGGACAGGTAACAATGAGCAGTTCTTC. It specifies CASSGTGNNEQFF.

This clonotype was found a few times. In nucleotides, the CDR3 is TGCAGCGTTGAAACCGTGGGCCGCTACGAGCAGTACGTC. Residues: CSVETVGRYEQYV. The chain has TRBV29-1 and TRBJ2-7, with D unclear. The CDR3 sequence is 13 residues long. From germline, CDR1 is SQVTM and CDR2 ANQGSEA. The V and J ends lost 2 bases and 3 bases respectively, with 11 bases between them.

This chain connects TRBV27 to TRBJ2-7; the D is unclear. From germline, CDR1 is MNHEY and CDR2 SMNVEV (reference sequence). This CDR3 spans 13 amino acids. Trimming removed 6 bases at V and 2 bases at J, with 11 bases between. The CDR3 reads CASSGSPTYEQYF. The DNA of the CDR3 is TGTGCCAGCAGCGGAAGTCCTACCTACGAGCAGTACTTC.

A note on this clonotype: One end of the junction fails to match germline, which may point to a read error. CDR3 DNA: TGTGCCAGCAGTGTTACCCCGGGACAGAAGAACGGGGGGGCCTCCAACAATGAGCAGTTCTTC. Protein: CASSVTPGQKNGGASNNEQFF. V is TRBV6-1 and J is TRBJ2-1; possible D gene TRBD2, 8 bases. This CDR3 is 21 amino acids long. Germline values: CDR1 MNHNS, CDR2 SASEGT.

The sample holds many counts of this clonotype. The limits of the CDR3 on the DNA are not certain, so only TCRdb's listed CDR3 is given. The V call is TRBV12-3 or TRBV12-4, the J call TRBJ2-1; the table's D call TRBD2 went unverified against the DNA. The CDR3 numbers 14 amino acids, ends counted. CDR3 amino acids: CASSPVASGIGGFF.

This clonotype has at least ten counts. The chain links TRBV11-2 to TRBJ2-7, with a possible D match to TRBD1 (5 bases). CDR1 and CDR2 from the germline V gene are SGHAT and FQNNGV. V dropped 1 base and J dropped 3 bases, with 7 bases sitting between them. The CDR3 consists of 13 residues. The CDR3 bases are TGTGCCAGCAGCTTAGGACAGCTCTACGAGCAGTACGTC. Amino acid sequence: CASSLGQLYEQYV.

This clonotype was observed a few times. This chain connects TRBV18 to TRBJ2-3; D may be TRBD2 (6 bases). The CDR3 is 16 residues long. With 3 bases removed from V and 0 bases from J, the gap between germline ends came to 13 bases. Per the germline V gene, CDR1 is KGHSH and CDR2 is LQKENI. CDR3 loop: CASSPPGLTSTDTQYF. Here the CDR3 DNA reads TGTGCCAGCTCACCCCCGGGACTTACTAGCACAGATACGCAGTATTTT.

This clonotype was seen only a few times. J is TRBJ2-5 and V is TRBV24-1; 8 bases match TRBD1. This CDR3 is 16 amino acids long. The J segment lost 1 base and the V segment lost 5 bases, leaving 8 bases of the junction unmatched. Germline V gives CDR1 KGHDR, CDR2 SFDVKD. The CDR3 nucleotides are TGTGCCACCAGTGGGGGGACAGGTAAAGGCCAAGAGACCCAGTACTTC. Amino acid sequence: CATSGGTGKGQETQYF.

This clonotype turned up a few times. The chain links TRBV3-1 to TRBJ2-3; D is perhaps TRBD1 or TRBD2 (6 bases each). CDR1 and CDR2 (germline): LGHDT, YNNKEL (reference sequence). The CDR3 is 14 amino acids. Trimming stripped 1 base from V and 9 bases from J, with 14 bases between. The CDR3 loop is CASSQATGGGTQYF. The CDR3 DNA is TGTGCCAGCAGCCAAGCCACTGGAGGGGGGACGCAGTATTTT.

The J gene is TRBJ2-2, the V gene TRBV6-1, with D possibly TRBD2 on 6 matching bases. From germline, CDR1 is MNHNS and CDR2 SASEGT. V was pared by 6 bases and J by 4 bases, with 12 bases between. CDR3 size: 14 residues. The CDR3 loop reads CASRGTFLTGELFF. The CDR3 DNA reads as TGTGCCAGCAGGGGGACTTTTCTCACCGGGGAGCTGTTTTTT.

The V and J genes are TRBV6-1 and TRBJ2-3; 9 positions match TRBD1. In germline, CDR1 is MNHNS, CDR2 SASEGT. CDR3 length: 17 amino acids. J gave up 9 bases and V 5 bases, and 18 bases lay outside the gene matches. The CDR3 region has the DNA TGTGCCAGCAGTACCGGGGCCATTGTGGGGACAGGGTCGACGCAGTATTTT. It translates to CASSTGAIVGTGSTQYF.

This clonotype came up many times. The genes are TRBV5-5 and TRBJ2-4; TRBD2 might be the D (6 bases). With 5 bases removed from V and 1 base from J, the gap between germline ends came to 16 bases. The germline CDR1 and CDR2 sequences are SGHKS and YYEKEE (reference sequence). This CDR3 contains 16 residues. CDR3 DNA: TGTGCCAGCAGTACCAGGGTCCGGGGGGCCAAAAACATTCAGTACTTC. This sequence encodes CASSTRVRGAKNIQYF.

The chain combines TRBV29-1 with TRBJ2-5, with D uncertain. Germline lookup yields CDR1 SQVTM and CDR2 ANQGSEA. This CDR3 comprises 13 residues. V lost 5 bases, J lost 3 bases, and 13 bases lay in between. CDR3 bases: TGCAGCGTTAGGATACTAAGGAAAGAGACCCAGTACTTC. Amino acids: CSVRILRKETQYF.

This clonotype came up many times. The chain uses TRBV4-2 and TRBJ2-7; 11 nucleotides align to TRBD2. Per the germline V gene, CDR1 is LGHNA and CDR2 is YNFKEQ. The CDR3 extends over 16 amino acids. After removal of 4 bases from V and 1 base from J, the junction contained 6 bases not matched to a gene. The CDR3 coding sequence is TGTGCCAGCAGCCCCCTGGGACTAGCGGATTCCTACGAGCAGTACTTC. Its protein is CASSPLGLADSYEQYF.

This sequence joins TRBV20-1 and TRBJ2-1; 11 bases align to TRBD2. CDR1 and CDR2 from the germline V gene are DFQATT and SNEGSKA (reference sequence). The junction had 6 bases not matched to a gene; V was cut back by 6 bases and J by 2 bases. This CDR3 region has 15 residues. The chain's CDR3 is CSAMTSGAPYNEQFF. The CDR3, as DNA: TGCAGTGCGATGACTAGCGGGGCCCCCTACAATGAGCAGTTCTTC.

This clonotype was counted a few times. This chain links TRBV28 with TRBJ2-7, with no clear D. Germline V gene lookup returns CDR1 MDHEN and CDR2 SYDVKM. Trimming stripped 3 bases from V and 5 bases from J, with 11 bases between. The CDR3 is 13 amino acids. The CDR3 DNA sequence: TGTGCCAGCAGTTTCTTGCGTCCCAACGAGCAGTACTTC. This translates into CASSFLRPNEQYF.

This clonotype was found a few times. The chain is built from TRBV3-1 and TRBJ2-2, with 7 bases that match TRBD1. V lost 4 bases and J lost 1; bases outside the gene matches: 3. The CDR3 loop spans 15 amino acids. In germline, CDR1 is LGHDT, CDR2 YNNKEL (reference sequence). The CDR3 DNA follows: TGTGCCAGCAGCCGGGACAGACTGAACACCGGGGAGCTGTTTTTT. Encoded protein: CASSRDRLNTGELFF.